The rows below give T cell receptor beta chains drawn from one sample of a study of blood T cell repertoires in COVID-19. Method: immunoSEQ multiplex PCR; TCRdb's copy keeps in-frame clones and lacks some. Of some 370,000 clones listed, roughly 90% are singletons. Source material: peripheral blood. Receptors originate from a young man with active or convalescent COVID-19. The CDR3 runs from the conserved cysteine through the conserved F or W. The D gene is left open where the match is weak. The size field is filled for only some rows; it gives once, few, many or a size class.

clone size: .
V gene: TRBV5-6
CDR3 length: 13
D gene: .
J gene: TRBJ1-1
CDR3 protein: CASSLTGNTEAFF
CDR3 DNA: TGTGCCAGCAGCCTAACAGGGAACACTGAAGCTTTCTTT

clone size: .
V gene: TRBV6-4
CDR3 length: 14
D gene: .
J gene: TRBJ2-1
CDR3 protein: CASKVAPTLHEQFF
CDR3 DNA: TGTGCCAGCAAGGTAGCACCGACCCTCCATGAGCAGTTCTTC

clone size: .
V gene: TRBV11-3
CDR3 length: 15
D gene: TRBD2
J gene: TRBJ2-1
CDR3 protein: CASSPEAGNLGEQFF
CDR3 DNA: TGTGCCAGCAGCCCAGAAGCGGGGAACCTTGGGGAGCAGTTCTTC

clone size: .
V gene: TRBV7-8
CDR3 length: 15
D gene: .
J gene: TRBJ2-5
CDR3 protein: CASSLATSKSGTQYF
CDR3 DNA: TGTGCCAGCAGCTTAGCAACCTCGAAGTCGGGGACCCAGTACTTC

clone size: .
V gene: TRBV28
CDR3 length: 15
D gene: TRBD1
J gene: TRBJ1-1
CDR3 protein: CASGPNSRSRGEAFF
CDR3 DNA: TGTGCCAGCGGTCCCAACTCGCGCTCCAGGGGGGAAGCTTTCTTT

clone size: .
V gene: TRBV6-5
CDR3 length: 14
D gene: .
J gene: TRBJ2-2
CDR3 protein: CASRTSGISGELFF
CDR3 DNA: TGTGCCAGCAGAACATCAGGGATCTCCGGGGAGCTGTTTTTT

clone size: few
V gene: TRBV28
CDR3 length: 13
D gene: .
J gene: TRBJ1-5
CDR3 protein: CASSPLERQPQHF
CDR3 DNA: TGTGCCAGCAGTCCCCTCGAGAGACAGCCCCAGCATTTT

clone size: .
V gene: TRBV7-9
CDR3 length: 15
D gene: .
J gene: TRBJ1-1
CDR3 protein: CASSRRKGMNTEAFF
CDR3 DNA: TGTGCCAGCAGCCGCCGAAAGGGGATGAACACTGAAGCTTTCTTT

clone size: once
V gene: TRBV28
CDR3 length: 16
D gene: TRBD1
J gene: TRBJ2-2
CDR3 protein: CASNPRTGRSTGELFF
CDR3 DNA: TGTGCCAGCAACCCGAGGACAGGGCGGTCCACCGGGGAGCTGTTTTTT

clone size: once
V gene: TRBV7-9
CDR3 length: 17
D gene: TRBD1
J gene: TRBJ1-1
CDR3 protein: CASSLARAGGMNTEAFF
CDR3 DNA: TGTGCCAGCAGCTTAGCGCGGGCAGGGGGCATGAACACTGAAGCTTTCTTT

clone size: .
V gene: TRBV28
CDR3 length: 16
D gene: TRBD2
J gene: TRBJ2-1
CDR3 protein: CASSAPGLATYNEQFF
CDR3 DNA: TGTGCCAGCAGCGCTCCGGGACTAGCTACCTACAATGAGCAGTTCTTC

clone size: few
V gene: TRBV7-8
CDR3 length: 13
D gene: TRBD1
J gene: TRBJ1-1
CDR3 protein: CASSLDRGTEAFF
CDR3 DNA: TGTGCCAGCAGCTTGGACAGGGGTACTGAAGCTTTCTTT

clone size: .
V gene: TRBV9
CDR3 length: 14
D gene: .
J gene: TRBJ1-1
CDR3 protein: CASSGPEVGTEAFF
CDR3 DNA: TGTGCCAGCAGCGGTCCCGAGGTTGGCACTGAAGCTTTCTTT

clone size: .
V gene: TRBV11-2
CDR3 length: 15
D gene: .
J gene: TRBJ1-1
CDR3 protein: CASSLEGGMNTEAFF
CDR3 DNA: TGTGCCAGCAGCTTAGAGGGGGGAATGAACACTGAAGCTTTCTTT

clone size: .
V gene: TRBV6-2/TRBV6-3
CDR3 length: 15
D gene: .
J gene: TRBJ2-5
CDR3 protein: CASSSQDRNQETQYF
CDR3 DNA: TGTGCCAGCAGCTCCCAAGACAGAAACCAAGAGACCCAGTACTTC

clone size: .
V gene: TRBV7-2
CDR3 length: 12
D gene: .
J gene: TRBJ2-3
CDR3 protein: CASSLITDTQYF
CDR3 DNA: TGTGCCAGCAGCCTTATAACAGATACGCAGTATTTT

clone size: .
V gene: TRBV5-1
CDR3 length: 14
D gene: .
J gene: TRBJ2-7
CDR3 protein: CASSLEQVKHEQYF
CDR3 DNA: TGCGCCAGCAGCTTGGAACAGGTAAAGCACGAGCAGTACTTC

clone size: .
V gene: TRBV7-6
CDR3 length: 16
D gene: TRBD1
J gene: TRBJ1-3
CDR3 protein: CASSTYGQDSGNTIYF
CDR3 DNA: TGTGCCAGCAGCACCTACGGACAGGACTCTGGAAACACCATATATTTT

clone size: .
V gene: TRBV7-2
CDR3 length: 14
D gene: TRBD1
J gene: TRBJ1-3
CDR3 protein: CASSLDRAGNTIYF
CDR3 DNA: TGTGCCAGCAGCCTGGACAGGGCTGGAAACACCATATATTTT

clone size: .
V gene: TRBV28
CDR3 length: 15
D gene: TRBD1
J gene: TRBJ1-1
CDR3 protein: CASSSWGQGYAEAFF
CDR3 DNA: TGTGCCAGCAGTTCTTGGGGACAGGGGTATGCTGAAGCTTTCTTT

clone size: few
V gene: TRBV18
CDR3 length: 18
D gene: TRBD1
J gene: TRBJ1-2
CDR3 protein: CASSAVRVETGANYGYTF
CDR3 DNA: TGTGCCAGCTCAGCCGTCCGAGTTGAGACAGGGGCTAACTATGGCTACACCTTC

clone size: .
V gene: TRBV27
CDR3 length: 13
D gene: .
J gene: TRBJ1-5
CDR3 protein: CASSPAVGQPQHF
CDR3 DNA: TGTGCCAGCAGTCCCGCGGTCGGGCAGCCCCAGCATTTT

clone size: .
V gene: TRBV5-4
CDR3 length: 17
D gene: TRBD1
J gene: TRBJ2-4
CDR3 protein: CASSLRRGQGDVNIQYF
CDR3 DNA: TGTGCCAGCAGCTTGCGACGGGGACAGGGGGATGTAAACATTCAGTACTTC

clone size: .
V gene: TRBV2
CDR3 length: 14
D gene: TRBD1
J gene: TRBJ1-4
CDR3 protein: CASKPGQGGEKLFF
CDR3 DNA: TGTGCCAGCAAGCCGGGACAGGGTGGGGAAAAACTGTTTTTT

clone size: once
V gene: TRBV6-5
CDR3 length: 13
D gene: .
J gene: TRBJ1-1
CDR3 protein: CASSRQKNTEAFF
CDR3 DNA: TGTGCCAGCAGTCGACAGAAGAACACTGAAGCTTTCTTT

clone size: .
V gene: TRBV5-5
CDR3 length: 11
D gene: TRBD1
J gene: TRBJ2-7
CDR3 protein: CASSKQGVMYF
CDR3 DNA: TGTGCCAGCAGCAAGCAGGGGGTTATGTACTTC

clone size: .
V gene: TRBV19
CDR3 length: 14
D gene: TRBD1
J gene: TRBJ2-3
CDR3 protein: CASSISTGADTQYF
CDR3 DNA: TGTGCCAGTAGTATATCCACAGGGGCAGATACGCAGTATTTT

clone size: .
V gene: TRBV19
CDR3 length: 13
D gene: TRBD1
J gene: TRBJ1-2
CDR3 protein: CASSTTQGNGYTF
CDR3 DNA: TGTGCCAGTAGTACAACACAGGGGAATGGCTACACCTTC

clone size: .
V gene: TRBV3-1/TRBV3-2
CDR3 length: 14
D gene: .
J gene: TRBJ1-1
CDR3 protein: CASSQGTVVPEAFF
CDR3 DNA: TGTGCCAGCAGCCAAGGGACAGTGGTTCCTGAAGCTTTCTTT

clone size: .
V gene: TRBV28
CDR3 length: 15
D gene: .
J gene: TRBJ2-2
CDR3 protein: CASSLSSVWSGELFF
CDR3 DNA: TGTGCCAGCAGTTTATCGTCGGTTTGGTCCGGGGAGCTGTTTTTT

clone size: .
V gene: TRBV19
CDR3 length: 15
D gene: TRBD1
J gene: TRBJ2-7
CDR3 protein: CASNKPGQGVYEQYF
CDR3 DNA: TGTGCCAGTAATAAACCGGGACAGGGTGTCTACGAGCAGTACTTC

clone size: .
V gene: TRBV10-2
CDR3 length: 13
D gene: .
J gene: TRBJ1-1
CDR3 protein: CASSDPTGLEAFF
CDR3 DNA: TGCGCCAGCAGTGACCCTACAGGGCTTGAAGCTTTCTTT

clone size: .
V gene: TRBV27
CDR3 length: 15
D gene: TRBD2
J gene: TRBJ2-3
CDR3 protein: CASSLSRETRDTQYF
CDR3 DNA: TGTGCCAGCAGTTTATCGCGGGAGACTAGAGATACGCAGTATTTT

clone size: .
V gene: TRBV10-3
CDR3 length: 17
D gene: TRBD1
J gene: TRBJ2-2
CDR3 protein: CAISERPGTEAAGELFF
CDR3 DNA: TGTGCCATCAGTGAGCGACCGGGGACAGAAGCAGCCGGGGAGCTGTTTTTT

clone size: .
V gene: TRBV21-1
CDR3 length: 15
D gene: .
J gene: TRBJ1-6
CDR3 protein: CASSKGLVYNSPLHF
CDR3 DNA: TGTGCCAGCAGCAAAGGACTGGTCTATAATTCACCCCTCCACTTT

clone size: .
V gene: TRBV18
CDR3 length: 14
D gene: .
J gene: TRBJ2-5
CDR3 protein: CASSPPGGEETQYF
CDR3 DNA: TGTGCCAGCTCACCACCGGGCGGGGAAGAGACCCAGTACTTC